These 31 T cell receptor beta chains share one sample of origin, sequenced in a study of neurological immune-mediated disorders. TCRdb re-derived calls from the 5' RACE reads in MiXCR, one entry per CDR3 protein. The data hold 55,000 or so distinct CDR3 sequences, with 3.5% to 4% observed a single time. Sequencing was carried out using CD4+ T cells from blood. Receptors originate from a middle-aged woman with multiple sclerosis.

This clonotype was counted at least ten times. This chain connects TRBV25-1 to TRBJ2-7, with 10 bases lining up with TRBD1. Germline V gene data show CDR1 as MGHDK and CDR2 as SYGVNS. This CDR3 region has 16 residues. V was pared by 4 bases and J by 5 bases, with 11 bases of the junction left unmatched. The CDR3 is CASSALGTGVIHEQYF. In nucleotides, the CDR3 is TGTGCCAGCAGTGCCCTCGGGACAGGGGTAATTCACGAGCAGTACTTC.

Ten or more counts support this clonotype. The chain has TRBV12-3 or TRBV12-4 and TRBJ2-7; D is unresolved. The V end lost 7 bases, the J end lost 2 bases, and 12 bases lay between the germline ends. The CDR3 consists of 13 residues. In nucleotides, the CDR3 is TGTGCCAGCAAGATGGAGACAACCTACGAGCAGTACTTC. Encoded protein: CASKMETTYEQYF.

In its sample, this clonotype was seen many times. The genes are TRBV6-6 and TRBJ1-5, with 7 bases aligning to TRBD1. This CDR3 is built from 15 residues. V lost 2 bases, J lost 2 bases, and 3 bases stayed unmatched. Germline values: CDR1 MNHNY, CDR2 SVGAGI (reference sequence). Written as DNA, the CDR3 is TGTGCCAGCAGTTACGGGGACAGTGGCAATCAGCCCCAGCATTTT. It specifies CASSYGDSGNQPQHF.

This clonotype was counted at least ten times. The chain joins TRBV20-1 to TRBJ1-4; D not certain. The germline gives CDR1 DFQATT, CDR2 SNEGSKA (reference sequence). The CDR3 spans 14 residues. The CDR3 reads CSTGRGGLSEKLFF. CDR3 DNA: TGCAGCACCGGTCGTGGCGGCTTGTCTGAAAAACTGTTTTTT.

This clonotype has ten or more counts. This rearrangement joins TRBV5-1 to TRBJ2-7; 10 positions match TRBD1. CDR1 is SGHRS, CDR2 YFSETQ, per germline. The CDR3 spans 15 residues. The V gene end was trimmed by 2 bases and the J gene end by 3 bases; junction bases not matched to a gene: 5. The CDR3 loop reads CASSFSWTGGYEQYF. CDR3 sequence (DNA): TGCGCCAGCAGCTTTTCCTGGACAGGGGGCTACGAGCAGTACTTC. Full variable domain (outside the CDR3, taken from reference TRBV5-1 and TRBJ2-7): KAGVTQTPRYLIKTRGQQVTLSCSPISGHRSVSWYQQTPGQGLQFLFEYFSETQRNKGNFPGRFSGRQFSNSRSEMNVSTLELGDSALYLCASSFSWTGGYEQYFGPGTRLTVT.

V gene TRBV5-1 combines with J gene TRBJ2-1, with D perhaps being TRBD1 or TRBD2 (6 bases each). The V end lost 2 bases, the J end lost 4 bases, and 16 bases lay between the germline ends. CDR3 length equals 16 residues. Per the germline V gene, CDR1 is SGHRS and CDR2 is YFSETQ. The CDR3 loop is CASSFPIGGLYNEQFF. CDR3 bases: TGCGCCAGCAGCTTCCCTATAGGGGGGTTGTACAATGAGCAGTTCTTC.

This clonotype has a count of ten or more. The chain links TRBV11-2 to TRBJ2-1; D uncertain. The V gene lost 4 bases and the J gene lost 16 bases, with 26 bases spanning the gap. Germline CDR1 reads SGHAT; CDR2 reads FQNNGV. The CDR3 is 15 residues long. Here the CDR3 DNA reads TGTGCCAGCAGCTCTCCTCTTCGGGCCTACAATGAGCCCTTCTTC. Translated, it gives CASSSPLRAYNEPFF.

This clonotype showed up many times. V usage is TRBV5-5 and J usage is TRBJ1-1, with 9 bases that match TRBD1. This CDR3 is built from 16 residues. Looked up from germline, CDR1 is SGHKS and CDR2 is YYEKEE (reference sequence). J gave up 0 bases and V 4 bases, and 7 bases lay outside the gene matches. The CDR3 sequence is CASSIDRGSLNTEAFF. In nucleotides, the CDR3 is TGTGCCAGCAGCATCGACAGGGGGTCGCTGAACACTGAAGCTTTCTTT.

This clonotype was seen many times. The chain has TRBV7-2 and TRBJ2-3; 15 positions match TRBD2. V shed 1 base and J 2 bases; nucleotides not matched to a gene: 4. This CDR3 has 18 residues. The V gene's germline CDR1 is SGHTA and CDR2 FQGNSA. The chain's CDR3 is CASSLVGTSGGFTDTQYF. CDR3 coding DNA: TGTGCCAGCAGCTTAGTAGGGACTAGCGGGGGGTTCACAGATACGCAGTATTTT.

This clonotype has ten or more counts. The genes are TRBV5-1 and TRBJ2-3; 7 bases map to TRBD1. V lost 5 bases to trimming and J lost 2 bases; unmatched junction nucleotides: 11. Germline assignment: CDR1 SGHRS and CDR2 YFSETQ. The CDR3 sequence is 16 residues long. CDR3 region: CASSSRQGLPTDTQYF. The CDR3 bases are TGCGCCAGCAGTTCGAGACAGGGTCTCCCCACAGATACGCAGTATTTT. The full variable domain, rest sourced from reference TRBV5-1 and TRBJ2-3, is KAGVTQTPRYLIKTRGQQVTLSCSPISGHRSVSWYQQTPGQGLQFLFEYFSETQRNKGNFPGRFSGRQFSNSRSEMNVSTLELGDSALYLCASSSRQGLPTDTQYFGPGTRLTVL.

This clonotype was counted many times. The chain carries TRBV5-1 and TRBJ2-1; no firm D call. The CDR3 has 14 residues. The germline V gene encodes CDR1 SGHRS and CDR2 YFSETQ. Deletions cut 1 base from V and 6 bases from J, with 11 bases between. CDR3 sequence (DNA): TGCGCCAGCAGCTTGTCGGCAGGAACCAATGAGCAGTTCTTC. Its translation: CASSLSAGTNEQFF.

This clonotype was detected many times. The chain carries TRBV9 and TRBJ2-4; D unresolved. This CDR3 is built from 14 residues. The germline CDR1 and CDR2 sequences are SGDLS and YYNGEE. V lost 4 bases to trimming and J lost 0 bases, with 8 bases between them. Here the CDR3 reads CASSPQLAKNIQYF. The CDR3 DNA sequence: TGTGCCAGCAGCCCCCAGCTAGCCAAAAACATTCAGTACTTC.

This clonotype was detected many times. The chain recombines TRBV6-5 with TRBJ2-4, with a possible D match to TRBD2 (6 bases). Germline CDR1 is MNHEY and CDR2 is SVGAGI. Trimming removed 5 bases from V and 8 bases from J, with 13 bases in between. The CDR3 runs 13 residues. CDR3 protein: CASSGRGGDIQYF. DNA for the CDR3: TGTGCCAGCAGTGGACGGGGCGGGGACATTCAGTACTTC.

This clonotype was counted ten times or more. The rearrangement links TRBV5-1 to TRBJ1-3; D is undetermined. The CDR3 runs 14 residues. The ends were cut back, 2 bases at V and 2 bases at J, with 8 bases in the middle. Germline CDR1 and CDR2: SGHRS and YFSETQ. The DNA of the CDR3 is TGCGCCAGCAGCTTAACAGCCACTGGAAACACCATATATTTT. Amino acids: CASSLTATGNTIYF.

This clonotype has ten or more counts. This chain joins TRBV20-1 and TRBJ1-2; 8 nucleotides match TRBD1. From germline, CDR1 is DFQATT and CDR2 SNEGSKA (reference sequence). The CDR3 sequence is 12 residues long. V shed 6 bases and J 5 bases; nucleotides not matched to a gene: 5. This chain's CDR3 is CSAPQGAYGYTF. The CDR3 DNA is TGCAGTGCCCCTCAGGGGGCGTATGGCTACACCTTC.

This clonotype was detected many times. The chain is built from TRBV5-1 and TRBJ1-1; weak D call: TRBD1 (5 bases). Between the trimmed V and J ends, which lost 4 bases and 1 base, there was a span of 14 bases. This CDR3 is built from 15 residues. Germline V gives CDR1 SGHRS, CDR2 YFSETQ. For the CDR3, the DNA is TGCGCCAGCAGCCCCCAGGGCCCCGCGAACACTGAAGCTTTCTTT. Translating it yields CASSPQGPANTEAFF.

Many counts were recorded for this clonotype. The J gene is TRBJ2-5, the V gene TRBV5-1; 13 bases fit TRBD2. The CDR3 has 17 amino acids. Germline CDR1 SGHRS, CDR2 YFSETQ. After removal of 3 bases from V and 2 bases from J, the junction contained 7 bases not matched to a gene. CDR3: CASSSFPGLAGQETQYF. The CDR3 DNA reads as TGCGCCAGCAGCTCATTTCCGGGACTAGCGGGGCAAGAGACCCAGTACTTC.

This clonotype was observed many times. The genes are TRBV20-1 and TRBJ1-2; 8 bases are shared with TRBD1. The V and J ends lost 5 bases and 0 bases, in that order; junction bases with no gene match: 11. The CDR3 runs to 16 residues. Germline CDR1 is DFQATT and CDR2 is SNEGSKA (reference sequence). In DNA, the CDR3 is TGCAGTGCTCAACTTCGGGACAGGCCCACTAACTATGGCTACACCTTC. Its translation is CSAQLRDRPTNYGYTF.

This clonotype was detected ten times or more. The chain joins TRBV20-1 to TRBJ1-6; 12 nucleotides match TRBD1. The CDR3 has 14 amino acids. CDR1 is DFQATT, CDR2 SNEGSKA, per germline (reference sequence). J was trimmed by 8 bases and V by 3 bases; bases with no gene match: 2. This chain's CDR3 is CSARGTGGDSPLHF. The CDR3 DNA is TGCAGTGCTAGGGGGACAGGGGGCGATTCACCCCTCCACTTT.

This clonotype was recorded at least ten times. The chain carries TRBV11-2 and TRBJ2-7; D possibly uses TRBD1 or TRBD2 (5 bases each). The V gene lost 5 bases and the J gene lost 0 bases, with 11 bases spanning the gap. The germline V gene has CDR1 SGHAT and CDR2 FQNNGV. The length of the CDR3 is 14 residues. The CDR3 here is CASSIRDHSYEQYF. The CDR3 DNA sequence: TGTGCCAGCAGCATTCGGGACCACTCCTACGAGCAGTACTTC.

There are a few counts of this clonotype. The chain links TRBV18 to TRBJ1-4, with 9 bases lining up with TRBD1. Germline loops: CDR1 KGHSH, CDR2 LQKENI. CDR3 length: 14 residues. The V and J ends lost 2 bases and 8 bases, in that order; junction bases with no gene match: 3. CDR3 nucleotides: TGTGCCAGCTCACCAACAGGGGGCCGAGAAAAACTGTTTTTT. Its protein product is CASSPTGGREKLFF.

This clonotype was counted at least ten times. This chain uses TRBV5-1 with TRBJ2-3; D is ambiguous. CDR1 is SGHRS, CDR2 YFSETQ, per germline. The CDR3 spans 12 residues. Trimming left V 2 bases short and J 6 bases short, with 7 bases between. CDR3 in DNA: TGCGCCAGCAGCTTAGAGGTCGATACGCAGTATTTT. This sequence encodes CASSLEVDTQYF.

The table lists this clonotype with many counts. The rearrangement joins TRBV10-3 to TRBJ1-2; 9 bases agree with TRBD1. The V gene end was trimmed by 7 bases and the J gene end by 3 bases; junction bases not matched to a gene: 6. Germline CDR1 is ENHRY and CDR2 is SYGVKD. There are 14 residues in the CDR3. CDR3 sequence reads: CAITDRGGDYGYTF. CDR3 coding DNA: TGTGCCATCACGGACAGGGGAGGGGACTATGGCTACACCTTC.

This clonotype was seen ten or more times. The chain employs TRBV20-1 and TRBJ1-1; unclear D gene. The germline V gene has CDR1 DFQATT and CDR2 SNEGSKA (reference sequence). Trimming shortened V by 5 bases and J by 1 base, and 8 bases separated the two germline ends. This CDR3 contains 12 residues. In nucleotides, the CDR3 is TGCAGTGCTTCGATTTCGAACACTGAAGCTTTCTTT. This codes for CSASISNTEAFF.

This clonotype was observed at least ten times. One junction end does not reproduce the germline sequence, and a read error may be involved. This chain joins TRBV9 and TRBJ1-4; D is undetermined. The CDR3 spans 14 residues. In germline, CDR1 is SGDLS, CDR2 YYNGEE. This CDR3 is CASSVGVTTEKLFF. The CDR3, as DNA: TGTGCCAGCAGCGTCGGGGTAACTACTGAAAAACTGTTTTTT.

The table lists this clonotype with many counts. This chain connects TRBV4-1 to TRBJ1-1, with a weak D call TRBD1 (5 bases). Looked up from germline, CDR1 is MGHRA and CDR2 is YSYEKL. V was clipped by 5 bases and J by 9 bases, with 22 bases between them. This CDR3 is 15 amino acids long. Written as DNA, the CDR3 is TGCGCCAGCAGCTTAGGGGCCATGGCAGCCTTGAAAGCTTTCTTT. Its translation is CASSLGAMAALKAFF.

In its sample, this clonotype was seen a few times. The chain recombines TRBV11-3 with TRBJ1-1; D may be TRBD1 (6 bases). The CDR3 is made up of 13 amino acids. Germline CDR1 SGHNT, CDR2 YENEEA. Trimming stripped 5 bases from V and 7 bases from J, with 14 bases between. The CDR3 region has the DNA TGTGCCAGCAGCCTCTCTACAGGGTTTGAAGCTTTCTTT. This sequence encodes CASSLSTGFEAFF.

This clonotype was counted many times. The chain employs TRBV7-7 and TRBJ2-1, with 11 bases that match TRBD1. The V and J ends lost 5 bases and 4 bases, in that order; junction bases with no gene match: 10. Germline CDR1 and CDR2: SSHAT and FNYEAQ (reference sequence). The CDR3 sequence is 17 residues long. For the CDR3, the DNA is TGTGCCAGCAGCCCCCTAAAGGGACAGGGGGATTACAATGAGCAGTTCTTC. Protein sequence: CASSPLKGQGDYNEQFF.

In this sample, this clonotype turned up many times. This CDR3 reads CSARFGNQPQHF. The DNA of the CDR3 is TGCAGTGCTAGGTTCGGTAATCAGCCCCAGCATTTT. The chain joins TRBV20-1 to TRBJ1-5; D is unclear. The CDR3 spans 12 residues. CDR1 is DFQATT, CDR2 SNEGSKA, per germline (reference sequence). The germline V and J ends were trimmed by 3 bases and 4 bases, with 7 bases remaining between them.

The chain joins TRBV2 to TRBJ1-5; possibly TRBD1 for D (6 bases). V shed 8 bases and J shed 2 bases, with 10 bases lying between them. The germline V gene encodes CDR1 SNHLY and CDR2 FYNNEI. The CDR3 sequence is 13 residues long. This CDR3 is CASDPGGNQPQHF. As DNA, the CDR3 is TGTGCCAGCGATCCAGGGGGCAATCAGCCCCAGCATTTT.

The CDR3 sequence is CASSEERAEAFF. For the CDR3, the DNA is TGTGCCAGCAGTGAAGAACGGGCTGAAGCTTTCTTT. The V and J genes are TRBV2 and TRBJ1-1; D uncertain. The ends were cut back, 1 base at V and 6 bases at J, with 6 bases in the middle. This CDR3 contains 12 residues. Germline V gives CDR1 SNHLY, CDR2 FYNNEI.